The rows below give T cell receptor beta chains drawn from one sample of a study of blood T cell repertoires in COVID-19. Method: immunoSEQ multiplex PCR; TCRdb's copy keeps in-frame clones and lacks some. The sample records 150,000 to 200,000 clones, 82% being singletons. Sequenced input: peripheral blood. These receptors were obtained from a woman between 40 and 50 years old with COVID-19, enrolled during active disease. The CDR3 runs from the conserved cysteine through the conserved F or W. D genes are given only for firm matches. The size of a clone is reported for some rows only, either as once, few or many, or as a class for expanded clones.

D | J | V | size | CDR3 | DNA
TRBD1 | TRBJ1-1 | TRBV27 | NA | CASSLFLPTGGGEAFF | TGTGCCAGCAGTTTGTTTTTGCCGACAGGGGGCGGTGAAGCTTTCTTT
NA | TRBJ1-1 | TRBV19 | few | CASSRGHGWAFF | TGTGCCAGTAGTAGAGGACACGGTTGGGCTTTCTTT
TRBD2 | TRBJ2-1 | TRBV6-6 | many | CASRPGLAGSNEQFF | TGTGCCAGCCGACCTGGACTAGCGGGGTCCAATGAGCAGTTCTTC
TRBD2 | TRBJ2-2 | TRBV19 | few | CASSSPGGANTGELFF | TGTGCCAGTAGTAGCCCGGGGGGGGCGAACACCGGGGAGCTGTTTTTT
TRBD1 | TRBJ2-3 | TRBV5-8 | NA | CASSQDRGLVDTQYF | TGTGCCAGCAGCCAGGACAGGGGGCTTGTAGATACGCAGTATTTT
NA | TRBJ1-6 | TRBV9 | NA | CASTRDNISPLHF | TGTGCCAGCACCAGGGATAACATTTCACCCCTCCACTTT
TRBD1 | TRBJ2-4 | TRBV19 | NA | CASSSPPPRGQVTNIQYF | TGTGCCAGTAGTTCACCCCCTCCTCGTGGACAGGTCACGAACATTCAGTACTTC
NA | TRBJ1-1 | TRBV2 | NA | CASRRTAVNTEAFF | TGTGCCAGCAGGCGGACAGCTGTTAACACTGAAGCTTTCTTT
NA | TRBJ1-2 | TRBV4-1 | NA | CASSQPGEGYGYTF | TGCGCCAGCAGCCAACCCGGGGAAGGCTATGGCTACACCTTC
TRBD1 | TRBJ1-2 | TRBV5-5 | NA | CASSLGTGDYGYTF | TGTGCCAGCAGCTTGGGAACAGGGGACTATGGCTACACCTTC
NA | TRBJ1-2 | TRBV27 | NA | CASSKSGTPSVIDGYTF | TGTGCCAGCAGCAAATCCGGGACACCCTCGGTAATAGATGGCTACACCTTC
NA | TRBJ2-1 | TRBV28 | few | CASSLVGQGARESSYNEQFF | TGTGCCAGCAGTTTAGTCGGCCAGGGCGCGCGGGAAAGCTCCTACAATGAGCAGTTCTTC
NA | TRBJ1-2 | TRBV12-5 | NA | CASGFESGGYTF | TGTGCTAGTGGTTTCGAGAGTGGTGGCTACACCTTC
TRBD1 | TRBJ2-6 | TRBV10-3 | NA | CAISEPDQGQLSSGANVLTF | TGTGCCATCAGTGAGCCAGACCAGGGACAGCTCAGCTCTGGGGCCAACGTCCTGACTTTC
NA | TRBJ1-1 | TRBV11-2 | NA | CASSPGGARNTEAFF | TGTGCCAGCAGCCCGGGAGGAGCCCGGAACACTGAAGCTTTCTTT
TRBD2 | TRBJ2-1 | TRBV27 | NA | CASSILAGGRINEQFF | TGTGCCAGCAGTATATTAGCGGGAGGGCGCATAAATGAGCAGTTCTTC
NA | TRBJ2-5 | TRBV5-5 | NA | CASRLTGNQETQYF | TGTGCCAGCAGATTGACAGGAAACCAAGAGACCCAGTACTTC